This T cell receptor beta chain was identified in a study of cytomegalovirus exposure and HLA in healthy donors (TCRdb year 2017). Describing the broader study: The roughly 670 repertoires of the first cohort and the approximately 130 validation repertoires were produced on the same platform, according to a later analysis. The study was designed to test whether signatures of past pathogen exposure could be identified by cataloging public T cell receptors. Along with the roughly 710-subject first cohort, a separate validation cohort of around 120 different subjects was used. To predict cytomegalovirus infection status, the study combined high-throughput TCR immunosequencing, statistical association of individual TCRs with disease status, and machine learning.

Receptor amplification or capture employed the immunoSEQ multiplex PCR assay. The original methods were these. A statistical classification framework was built for diagnosing cytomegalovirus status from the catalog of TCR beta chain sequences. The source is immuneACCESS, and TCRdb retained only in-frame sequences with V and J called. Part of the clones is not carried over; for the studies checked, unresolved V genes explain less than half of this, and the remainder is unexplained. V and J calls and clone size are those listed in that table; D and trimming were worked out from the DNA. The table for this sample lists roughly 330,000 clones; roughly 87% of them were counted only once. Roughly 1.2% of the sample goes to the ten largest clones. This clone was seen a few times. It has no known antigen specificity. No much larger clone is present one base from it, and per-base qualities are unavailable.

Donors formed part of the validation cohort, which comprised over a hundred subjects and was distinct from the first cohort of 550 to 850 subjects. General findings and caveats noted by the study authors: The study gave a list of some 150 TCR beta chains associated with cytomegalovirus. In a later analysis, TCRs clustered in the first cohort were found to also tend to co-occur in the approximately 120 validation repertoires, with 90% to 95% of cluster scores above 0. The classifier was reported to diagnose cytomegalovirus status with high specificity and sensitivity in both the original and validation cohorts. Across donors, most TCR sequences were observed very rarely, whereas some public TCRs were present in many individuals. The authors suggested that the approach could potentially be extended to other disease states and immunological phenotypes. In vitro tests confirmed that a few of the cytomegalovirus-associated TCR beta chains recognize cytomegalovirus antigens. A later analysis lacked HLA typing for the validation cohort, so it scored co-occurrence in that cohort across all 120 or so repertoires.

Sequencing was carried out using PBMCs. The TCR was taken from a woman aged 30 to 39 in good health and CMV-seropositive.

In nucleotide form, the sequence is TGTGCCTGGAGGGGACAGTATGGCTACACCTTC. Translated, this gives CAWRGQYGYTF. This receptor chain uses TRBV30 and TRBJ1-2; 7 junctional bases match TRBD1. Measured from the cysteine to the phenylalanine, the CDR3 is 11 residues long. Only CDR3 DNA remains: 33 bases, in frame from the first base. CDR1 and CDR2 (GTSNPN, SVGIG) derive from the germline V gene (reference sequence). Unmatched junction bases come to 0, with V trimmed by 3 bases and J by 5 bases.